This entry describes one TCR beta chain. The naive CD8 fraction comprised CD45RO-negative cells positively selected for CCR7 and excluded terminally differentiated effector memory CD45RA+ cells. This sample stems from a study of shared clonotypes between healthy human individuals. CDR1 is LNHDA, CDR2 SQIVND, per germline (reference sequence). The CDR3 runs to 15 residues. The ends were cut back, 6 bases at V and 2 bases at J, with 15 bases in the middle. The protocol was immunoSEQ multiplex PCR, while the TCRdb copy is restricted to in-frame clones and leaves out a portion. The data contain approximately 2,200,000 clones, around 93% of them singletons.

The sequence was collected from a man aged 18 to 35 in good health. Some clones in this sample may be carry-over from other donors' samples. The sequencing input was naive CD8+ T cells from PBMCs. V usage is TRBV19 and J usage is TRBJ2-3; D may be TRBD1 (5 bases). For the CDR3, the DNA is TGTGCCAGTAGAAAAGACAGCCACTTCACAGATACGCAGTATTTT. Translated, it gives CASRKDSHFTDTQYF.